One and the same sample provided the 28 T cell receptor beta chains below, sequenced in a study of beta chain features in type 1 diabetes. General study points: In every one of the four CD4+ subsets, TCRB CDR3s were moderately but significantly shorter in Type 1 diabetes patients.

The investigators reverse transcribed all of the isolated RNA, so they sequenced expressed TCRB transcripts. The data were produced by immunoSEQ multiplex PCR, yet TCRdb's version contains in-frame clones alone and is incomplete. This table has roughly 180,000 clones, around 8% appearing once. No antigens are known for them. Material for sequencing was central memory CD4+ T cells from blood. These receptors were taken from a woman aged 35 to 49 with type 1 diabetes.

The CDR3 is CASSPADSAEAFF. The CDR3 coding sequence is TGTGCCAGCAGCCCCGCGGACAGTGCCGAAGCTTTCTTT. The chain joins TRBV5-6 to TRBJ1-1, with D possibly TRBD1 on 6 matching bases. Looked up from germline, CDR1 is SGHDT and CDR2 is YYEEEE. Deletions cut 4 bases from V and 8 bases from J, with 15 bases between. CDR3 length equals 13 residues.

This clone appeared a few times. The V gene is TRBV6-6, the J gene TRBJ1-5; D might be TRBD1 (5 bases). The CDR3 is 13 residues long. The V end lost 2 bases, the J end lost 9 bases, and 11 bases lay between the germline ends. CDR1 and CDR2 (germline): MNHNY, SVGAGI (reference sequence). This CDR3 is CASSYGHKGPQHF. CDR3 DNA: TGTGCCAGCAGTTACGGACATAAGGGGCCCCAGCATTTT.

This clone was found a few times. The sample contains more than one DNA sequence encoding this CDR3. This chain uses TRBV18 with TRBJ1-1, with TRBD1 as a possible D gene (6 bases). Germline values: CDR1 KGHSH, CDR2 LQKENI. The CDR3 consists of 15 residues. Trimming took 3 bases from V and 1 from J, leaving 12 bases between them. CDR3 loop: CASSPLQGENTEAFF. CDR3 sequence (DNA): TGTGCCAGCTCACCGTTACAGGGTGAGAACACTGAAGCTTTCTTT.

This rearrangement joins TRBV7-3 to TRBJ2-1; 11 nucleotides agree with TRBD2. The CDR3 has 18 residues. V lost 4 bases, J lost 5 bases, and 13 bases stayed unmatched. The germline gives CDR1 SGHTA, CDR2 FQGTGA. CDR3 loop: CASSSRVSGRVKNNEQFF. Written as DNA, the CDR3 is TGTGCCAGCAGCTCCCGAGTTAGCGGGAGGGTAAAGAACAATGAGCAGTTCTTC.

The J gene is TRBJ2-2, the V gene TRBV2; 9 nucleotides match TRBD1. The CDR3 totals 15 residues. Germline lookup yields CDR1 SNHLY and CDR2 FYNNEI. V lost 6 bases to trimming and J lost 3 bases; unmatched junction nucleotides: 5. The CDR3 coding sequence is TGTGCCAGCAGAGACAGGACAGGGGACACCGGGGAGCTGTTTTTT. It is translated as CASRDRTGDTGELFF. Full variable domain (missing parts from reference TRBV2 and TRBJ2-2): EPEVTQTPSHQVTQMGQEVILRCVPISNHLYFYWYRQILGQKVEFLVSFYNNEISEKSEIFDDQFSVERPDGSNFTLKIRSTKLEDSAMYFCASRDRTGDTGELFFGEGSRLTVL.

The CDR3 sequence is CASSPSGGPNTEAFF. The CDR3 bases are TGTGCCAGCAGCCCAAGCGGGGGGCCGAACACTGAAGCTTTCTTT. V gene TRBV7-3 combines with J gene TRBJ1-1, with a possible D match to TRBD1 (6 bases). Trimming left V 5 bases short and J 1 base short, with 14 bases between. The CDR3 contains 15 residues. Germline V gene lookup returns CDR1 SGHTA and CDR2 FQGTGA. Using reference TRBV7-3 and TRBJ1-1 for the parts outside the CDR3, the full variable domain is GAGVSQTPSNKVTEKGKYVELRCDPISGHTALYWYRQSLGQGPEFLIYFQGTGAADDSGLPNDRFFAVRPEGSVSTLKIQRTERGDSAVYLCASSPSGGPNTEAFFGQGTRLTVV.

This clone was seen more than once but under ten times. V is TRBV4-1 and J is TRBJ2-6, with 7 positions matching TRBD2. The germline gives CDR1 MGHRA, CDR2 YSYEKL. There are 17 residues in the CDR3. Trimming took 1 base from V and 3 from J; bases not matched to a gene: 6. The chain's CDR3 is CASSQGGSRVGANVLTF. CDR3 DNA sequence: TGCGCCAGCAGCCAAGGCGGGAGTCGGGTTGGGGCCAACGTCCTGACTTTC.

The sample holds a few counts of this clone. The chain uses TRBV5-1 and TRBJ2-2; possibly TRBD2 for D (6 bases). The CDR3 covers 13 residues. V was clipped by 6 bases and J by 6 bases, with 12 bases between them. Germline CDR1 reads SGHRS; CDR2 reads YFSETQ. As DNA, the CDR3 is TGCGCCAGCACCCCCCCGGGGGCCGGGGAGCTGTTTTTT. Translating it yields CASTPPGAGELFF.

This rearrangement joins TRBV28 to TRBJ2-7, with 13 bases fitting TRBD2. Germline assignment: CDR1 MDHEN and CDR2 SYDVKM. V was pared by 5 bases and J by 6 bases, with 7 bases of the junction left unmatched. The length of the CDR3 is 15 residues. The chain's CDR3 is CASSPGTSGIGEQYF. Here the CDR3 DNA reads TGTGCCAGCAGTCCTGGGACTAGCGGGATTGGCGAGCAGTACTTC.

This clone was seen a few times. The chain uses TRBV5-1 and TRBJ1-2, with D possibly TRBD1 on 6 matching bases. This CDR3 is 15 amino acids long. V lost 5 bases and J 8 bases, leaving 22 bases between the germline ends. The V gene's germline CDR1 is SGHRS and CDR2 YFSETQ. CDR3 sequence reads: CASSSGQPDSSGYTF. The CDR3 DNA is TGCGCCAGCAGTTCAGGACAGCCCGACTCGAGCGGCTACACCTTC.

This clone was detected many times. This chain connects TRBV7-2 to TRBJ1-2; unclear D gene. The V gene lost 3 bases and the J gene lost 4 bases, with 15 bases spanning the gap. The germline V gene encodes CDR1 SGHTA and CDR2 FQGNSA. The CDR3 has 15 amino acids. As DNA, the CDR3 is TGTGCCAGCAGCTTCTTCTGGGAGGAAAGCTATGGCTACACCTTC. Its translation is CASSFFWEESYGYTF.

In this sample, this clone turned up a few times. The chain has TRBV27 and TRBJ2-7; 8 positions agree with TRBD1. This CDR3 contains 14 residues. V trimming: 3 bases; J trimming: 3 bases; junction bases outside the gene matches: 4. The germline gives CDR1 MNHEY, CDR2 SMNVEV (reference sequence). The CDR3 sequence is CASSLLTGDYEQYF. The CDR3 bases are TGTGCCAGCAGTTTGTTGACAGGGGACTACGAGCAGTACTTC.

The chain recombines TRBV27 with TRBJ1-1; 7 positions agree with TRBD1. V dropped 4 bases and J dropped 4; count of bases not matched to a gene: 6. This CDR3 comprises 14 residues. Per germline, CDR1 MNHEY and CDR2 SMNVEV (reference sequence). CDR3 residues: CASSYQGVPTEAFF. Here the CDR3 DNA reads TGTGCCAGCAGTTATCAGGGGGTACCCACTGAAGCTTTCTTT.

Only a few counts were recorded for this clone. The chain carries TRBV19 and TRBJ1-5; D gene ambiguous. Trimming took 3 bases from V and 4 from J, leaving 16 bases between them. Germline CDR1 reads LNHDA; CDR2 reads SQIVND (reference sequence). CDR3 length: 16 amino acids. The CDR3, as DNA: TGTGCCAGTAGTATCGGTCTGATGTCGCGGAATCAGCCCCAGCATTTT. Translation gives CASSIGLMSRNQPQHF.

The chain has TRBV5-1 and TRBJ1-1, with D uncertain. V was clipped by 6 bases and J by 1 base, with 13 bases between them. Germline V gene lookup returns CDR1 SGHRS and CDR2 YFSETQ. The CDR3 sequence is 14 residues long. CDR3 bases: TGCGCCAGCACCCCTTCCAGCGGGAACACTGAAGCTTTCTTT. Amino acid sequence: CASTPSSGNTEAFF.

This clone showed up many times. J is TRBJ1-4 and V is TRBV9; D is uncertain. V was shortened by 4 bases and J by 8 bases, with 15 bases between the two germline ends. This CDR3 is built from 14 residues. CDR1 is SGDLS, CDR2 YYNGEE, per germline. CDR3 region: CASSIASGGEKLFF. The CDR3 nucleotides read TGTGCCAGCAGCATCGCTAGTGGAGGGGAAAAACTGTTTTTT.

CDR3 coding DNA: TGTGCCAGCAGCGAGCCGATCTATGGCTACACCTTC. Translating gives CASSEPIYGYTF. The chain employs TRBV7-2 and TRBJ1-2; D remains ambiguous. The V and J ends lost 5 bases and 4 bases respectively, with 8 bases between them. Germline V CDR1 and CDR2: SGHTA, FQGNSA. This CDR3 has 12 residues. Looking up the rest from reference TRBV7-2 and TRBJ1-2 gives the full variable domain: GAGVSQSPSNKVTEKGKDVELRCDPISGHTALYWYRQSLGQGLEFLIYFQGNSAPDKSGLPSDRFSAERTGGSVSTLTIQRTQQEDSAVYLCASSEPIYGYTFGSGTRLTVV.

The rearrangement uses TRBV7-2 and TRBJ2-5; D is unresolved. With 5 bases removed from V and 2 bases from J, the gap between germline ends came to 18 bases. The germline gives CDR1 SGHTA, CDR2 FQGNSA. The CDR3 sequence is 16 residues long. DNA of the CDR3: TGTGCCAGCAGCGCCAGTTTAGCAGCCGCACAAGAGACCCAGTACTTC. Its protein product is CASSASLAAAQETQYF. Together with reference TRBV7-2 and TRBJ2-5, the CDR3 gives the full variable domain: GAGVSQSPSNKVTEKGKDVELRCDPISGHTALYWYRQSLGQGLEFLIYFQGNSAPDKSGLPSDRFSAERTGGSVSTLTIQRTQQEDSAVYLCASSASLAAAQETQYFGPGTRLLVL.

This clone was found a few times. In DNA, the CDR3 is TGCGCCAGCGGTGGGGGGGGCCAAGAGACCCAGTACTTC. Protein sequence: CASGGGGQETQYF. The chain combines TRBV4-1 with TRBJ2-5; 7 bases line up with TRBD2. From germline, CDR1 is MGHRA and CDR2 YSYEKL. CDR3 size: 13 residues. After removal of 8 bases from V and 1 base from J, the junction contained 4 bases not matched to a gene.

This clone turned up a few times. The chain combines TRBV5-4 with TRBJ2-5; 7 bases fit TRBD2. The CDR3 runs 12 residues. CDR1 is SGHNT and CDR2 is YYREEE in the germline V gene (reference sequence). J gave up 5 bases and V 6 bases, and 4 bases lay outside the gene matches. The CDR3 DNA reads TGTGCCAGCAACTGGGGGGGGGAGACCCAGTACTTC. It is translated as CASNWGGETQYF.

This clone was seen a few times. As DNA, the CDR3 is TGTGCCAGCGGTAGCGGACTAATCTACAATGAGCAGTTCTTC. It translates to CASGSGLIYNEQFF. The gene calls are TRBV25-1 and TRBJ2-1; D may be TRBD2 (6 bases). V shed 8 bases and J shed 3 bases, with 14 bases lying between them. Germline V CDR1 and CDR2: MGHDK, SYGVNS. This CDR3 is built from 14 residues.

V usage is TRBV29-1 and J usage is TRBJ1-3, with D unresolved. Trimming took off 2 bases at V and 8 bases at J, with 13 bases between the two ends. The CDR3 totals 13 residues. The V gene's germline CDR1 is SQVTM and CDR2 ANQGSEA. The CDR3 region has the DNA TGCAGCGTTGAATCACCCCTCGGAGACACCATATATTTT. It encodes CSVESPLGDTIYF.

This clone was counted between two and nine times. This chain joins TRBV29-1 and TRBJ2-7; 9 nucleotides align to TRBD2. This CDR3 region has 13 residues. Trimming removed 0 bases from V and 9 bases from J; junction bases left unmatched: 6. Germline loops: CDR1 SQVTM, CDR2 ANQGSEA. CDR3 residues: CSVEDTASGTQYF. CDR3 sequence (DNA): TGCAGCGTTGAAGACACGGCTAGCGGGACGCAGTACTTC.

The rearrangement uses TRBV2 and TRBJ2-3; TRBD1 matches at 8 bases. V lost 8 bases and J lost 3; bases outside the gene matches: 7. Germline-derived CDR1 and CDR2 are SNHLY and FYNNEI. CDR3 length: 14 residues. CDR3 region: CASSGQGRTDTQYF. The CDR3 DNA is TGTGCCAGCTCCGGACAGGGACGAACAGATACGCAGTATTTT.

This rearrangement joins TRBV10-3 to TRBJ2-2; 9 bases match TRBD1. The V gene's germline CDR1 is ENHRY and CDR2 SYGVKD. The CDR3 covers 16 residues. The J segment lost 0 bases and the V segment lost 4 bases, leaving 3 bases of the junction unmatched. CDR3 nucleotide sequence: TGTGCCATCAGTGGACAGGGGGGATCGAACACCGGGGAGCTGTTTTTT. Translating gives CAISGQGGSNTGELFF.

This clone appeared a few times. V is TRBV7-2 and J is TRBJ2-1; the D is unclear. The germline V gene has CDR1 SGHTA and CDR2 FQGNSA. CDR3 length equals 15 residues. Trimming cost V 5 bases and J 3 bases, with 14 bases left between them. The CDR3 DNA follows: TGTGCCAGCAGCCGAGGCGCCTCCAACTACAATGAGCAGTTCTTC. This translates into CASSRGASNYNEQFF.

Ten or more counts support this clone. DNA of the CDR3: TGTGCCAGCAGCCGCACTAGCGGGAGCGCAGAGACCCAGTACTTC. Translating gives CASSRTSGSAETQYF. The chain couples TRBV13 to TRBJ2-5; TRBD2 agrees at 11 bases. The CDR3 covers 15 residues. The J segment lost 4 bases and the V segment lost 5 bases, leaving 6 bases of the junction unmatched. CDR1 and CDR2 (germline): PRHDT, FYEKMQ (reference sequence).

V and J are TRBV4-3 and TRBJ2-6; D is uncertain. The CDR3 spans 15 residues. V was clipped by 2 bases and J by 0 bases, with 5 bases between them. Germline V lookup: CDR1 LGHNA, CDR2 YSLEER. CDR3 bases: TGCGCCAGCAGCCAAATAATCTCTGGGGCCAACGTCCTGACTTTC. It is translated as CASSQIISGANVLTF.